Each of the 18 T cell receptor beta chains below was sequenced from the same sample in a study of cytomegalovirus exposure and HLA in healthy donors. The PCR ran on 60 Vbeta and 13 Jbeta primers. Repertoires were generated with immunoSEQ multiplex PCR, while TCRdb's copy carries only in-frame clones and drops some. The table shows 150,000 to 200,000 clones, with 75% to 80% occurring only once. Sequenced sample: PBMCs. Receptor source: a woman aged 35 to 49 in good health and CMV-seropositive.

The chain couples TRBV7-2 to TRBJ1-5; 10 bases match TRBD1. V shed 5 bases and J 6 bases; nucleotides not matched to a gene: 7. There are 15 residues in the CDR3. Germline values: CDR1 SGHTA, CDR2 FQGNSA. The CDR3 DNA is TGTGCCAGCAGCCCCGACAGGGGGCAAGGTCAGCCCCAGCATTTT. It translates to CASSPDRGQGQPQHF.

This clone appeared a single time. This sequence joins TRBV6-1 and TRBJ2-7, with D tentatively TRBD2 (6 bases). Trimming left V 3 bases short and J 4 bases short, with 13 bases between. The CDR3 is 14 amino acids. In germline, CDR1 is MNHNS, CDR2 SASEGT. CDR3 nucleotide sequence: TGTGCCAGCAGTGACGGGAGTATGGATTACGAGCAGTACTTC. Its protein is CASSDGSMDYEQYF.

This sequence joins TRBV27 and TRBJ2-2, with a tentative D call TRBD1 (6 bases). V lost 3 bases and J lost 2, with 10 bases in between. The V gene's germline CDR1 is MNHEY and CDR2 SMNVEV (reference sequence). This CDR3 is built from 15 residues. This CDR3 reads CASSLRGSNTGELFF. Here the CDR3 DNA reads TGTGCCAGCAGTTTGAGGGGGTCCAACACCGGGGAGCTGTTTTTT.

The CDR3 sequence: CASSLAGTGGSNTEAFF. DNA for the CDR3: TGTGCCAGCAGCTTAGCGGGGACAGGGGGGAGTAACACTGAAGCTTTCTTT. The rearrangement joins TRBV7-8 to TRBJ1-1; TRBD1 agrees at 11 bases. V shed 0 bases, J shed 2 bases, and the junction held 5 bases outside the gene matches. The germline V gene encodes CDR1 SGHVS and CDR2 FQNEAQ. This CDR3 comprises 17 residues.

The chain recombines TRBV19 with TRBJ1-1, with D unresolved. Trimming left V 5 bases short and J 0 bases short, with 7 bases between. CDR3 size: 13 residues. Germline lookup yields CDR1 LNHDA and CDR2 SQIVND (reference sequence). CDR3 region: CASSRTVNTEAFF. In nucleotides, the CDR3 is TGTGCCAGTAGTCGGACTGTGAACACTGAAGCTTTCTTT.

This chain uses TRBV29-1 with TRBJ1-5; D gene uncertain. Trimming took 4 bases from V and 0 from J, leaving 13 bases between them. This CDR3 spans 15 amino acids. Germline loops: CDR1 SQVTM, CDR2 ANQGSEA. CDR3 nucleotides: TGCAGCGTTGTTGGGCAGCCGAATAGCAATCAGCCCCAGCATTTT. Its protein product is CSVVGQPNSNQPQHF.

The chain's CDR3 is CALSRASGGYTF. For the CDR3, the DNA is TGTGCCCTCTCGAGGGCGTCGGGCGGCTACACCTTC. V is TRBV2 and J is TRBJ1-2; no clear D gene. Trimming shortened V by 11 bases and J by 8 bases, and 18 bases separated the two germline ends. CDR1 and CDR2 from the germline V gene are SNHLY and FYNNEI. This CDR3 spans 12 amino acids.

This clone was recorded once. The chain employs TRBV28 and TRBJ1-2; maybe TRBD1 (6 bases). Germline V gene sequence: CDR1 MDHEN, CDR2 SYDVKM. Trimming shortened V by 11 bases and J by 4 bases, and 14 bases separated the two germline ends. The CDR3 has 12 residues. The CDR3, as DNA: TGTGCCTCCTTACAGGGCTCCTATGGCTACACCTTC. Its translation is CASLQGSYGYTF.

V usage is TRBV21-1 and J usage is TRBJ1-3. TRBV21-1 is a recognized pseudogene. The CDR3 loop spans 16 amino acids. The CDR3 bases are TGTGCCAGCAGCAAAGGGGGACGGGGGGCTGGAAACACCATATATTTT. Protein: CASSKGGRGAGNTIYF.

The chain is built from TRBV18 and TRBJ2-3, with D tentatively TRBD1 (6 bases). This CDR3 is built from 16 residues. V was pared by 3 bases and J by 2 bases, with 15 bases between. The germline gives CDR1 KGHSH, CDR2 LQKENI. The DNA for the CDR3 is TGTGCCAGCTCACCCCCTAGTGGACAGCACACAGATACGCAGTATTTT. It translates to CASSPPSGQHTDTQYF.

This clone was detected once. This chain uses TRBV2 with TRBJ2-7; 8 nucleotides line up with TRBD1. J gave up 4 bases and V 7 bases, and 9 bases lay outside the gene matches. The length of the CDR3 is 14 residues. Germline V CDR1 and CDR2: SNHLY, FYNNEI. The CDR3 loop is CASNGQGFGYEQYF. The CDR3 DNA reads TGTGCCAGCAACGGACAGGGATTCGGGTACGAGCAGTACTTC.

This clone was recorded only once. This CDR3 is CASSRGFGTGDNNEQFF. CDR3 coding DNA: TGTGCCAGCAGCCGTGGCTTCGGGACAGGGGACAACAATGAGCAGTTCTTC. V gene TRBV21-1 combines with J gene TRBJ2-1; the D segment call TRBD1 is taken from the table without a DNA check. TRBV21-1 is a known pseudogene. The CDR3 has 17 amino acids.

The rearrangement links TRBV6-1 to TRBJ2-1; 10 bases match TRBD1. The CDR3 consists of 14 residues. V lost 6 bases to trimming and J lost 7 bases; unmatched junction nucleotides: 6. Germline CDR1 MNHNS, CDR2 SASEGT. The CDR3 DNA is TGTGCCAGCAGACAGACAGGGGGCAGGAATGAGCAGTTCTTC. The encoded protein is CASRQTGGRNEQFF.

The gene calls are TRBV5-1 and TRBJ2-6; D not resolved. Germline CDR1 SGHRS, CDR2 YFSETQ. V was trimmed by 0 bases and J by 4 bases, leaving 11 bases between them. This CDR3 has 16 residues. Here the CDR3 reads CASSLATQSGANVLTF. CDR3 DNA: TGCGCCAGCAGCTTGGCCACCCAGTCCGGGGCCAACGTCCTGACTTTC.

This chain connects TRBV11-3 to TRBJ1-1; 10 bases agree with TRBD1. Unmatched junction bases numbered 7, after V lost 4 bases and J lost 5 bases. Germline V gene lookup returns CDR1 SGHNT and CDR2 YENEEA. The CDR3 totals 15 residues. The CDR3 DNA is TGTGCCAGCAGCTCATTCTCGGGACAGGGGACTGAAGCTTTCTTT. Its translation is CASSSFSGQGTEAFF.

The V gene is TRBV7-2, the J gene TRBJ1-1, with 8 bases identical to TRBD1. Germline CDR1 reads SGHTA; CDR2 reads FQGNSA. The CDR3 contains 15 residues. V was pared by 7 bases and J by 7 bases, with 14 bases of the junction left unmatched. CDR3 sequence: CASNLSDRVYSEAFF. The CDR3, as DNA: TGTGCCAGCAACCTATCGGACAGGGTGTACAGTGAAGCTTTCTTT.

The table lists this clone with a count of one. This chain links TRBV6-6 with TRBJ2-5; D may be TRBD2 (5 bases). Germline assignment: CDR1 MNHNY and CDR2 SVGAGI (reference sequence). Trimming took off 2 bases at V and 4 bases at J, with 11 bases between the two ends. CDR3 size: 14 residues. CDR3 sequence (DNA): TGTGCCAGCAGTTACCGAGGAGGAGGAGAGACCCAGTACTTC. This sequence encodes CASSYRGGGETQYF.

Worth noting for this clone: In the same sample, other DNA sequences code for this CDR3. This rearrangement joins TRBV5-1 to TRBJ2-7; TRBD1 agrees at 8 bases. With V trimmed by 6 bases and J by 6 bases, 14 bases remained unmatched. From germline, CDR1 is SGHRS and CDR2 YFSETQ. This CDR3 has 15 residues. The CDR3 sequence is CASTPSGQGPSEQYF. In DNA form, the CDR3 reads TGCGCCAGCACCCCGTCAGGACAGGGCCCTAGCGAGCAGTACTTC.